This passage covers 19 T cell receptor beta chains from one sample sequenced in a study of cytomegalovirus exposure and HLA in healthy donors. Use of 60 Vbeta and 13 Jbeta primers characterized the PCR. Sequencing was performed with immunoSEQ multiplex PCR; in TCRdb, only in-frame clones are kept and a portion is missing. The sample table includes tens of thousands of clones. The sample was PBMCs. The receptors were sampled from a female donor in good health and CMV-seronegative.

The V and J genes are TRBV6-5 and TRBJ2-3; D is possibly TRBD1 (5 bases). Germline assignment: CDR1 MNHEY and CDR2 SVGAGI. The V gene lost 0 bases and the J gene lost 9 bases, with 10 bases spanning the gap. CDR3 length: 13 amino acids. CDR3 amino acids: CASSYSRAGTQYF. The CDR3 region has the DNA TGTGCCAGCAGTTACTCGAGAGCAGGGACGCAGTATTTT.

The chain uses TRBV5-1 and TRBJ2-1; TRBD2 matches at 11 bases. CDR1 is SGHRS and CDR2 is YFSETQ in the germline V gene. This CDR3 is 15 amino acids long. J lost 8 bases, V lost 0 bases, and 4 bases had no gene match. CDR3 protein: CASSLVAGGPDEQFF. CDR3 sequence (DNA): TGCGCCAGCAGCTTGGTAGCGGGGGGGCCCGATGAGCAGTTCTTC.

Concerning this clone itself: The germline gene is not matched at one end of the junction; a read error may be the cause. This chain uses TRBV5-4 with TRBJ2-7; a weak D match, TRBD1 (5 bases). CDR1 is SGHNT and CDR2 is YYREEE in the germline V gene (reference sequence). The CDR3 has 14 residues. The CDR3 reads CSSSRVLQGAEQYF. The CDR3 coding sequence is TGTTCCAGCAGCCGCGTCCTGCAGGGCGCCGAGCAGTACTTC.

The chain carries TRBV11-2 and TRBJ2-3, with TRBD2 identical over 9 bases. With 2 bases clipped from V and 2 bases from J, the junction kept 11 bases outside the gene matches. Germline V gives CDR1 SGHAT, CDR2 FQNNGV. This CDR3 is 18 amino acids long. The CDR3 sequence: CASSLSGRSGGSTDTQYF. CDR3 DNA sequence: TGTGCCAGCAGCTTAAGCGGTCGGAGCGGGGGGTCCACAGATACGCAGTATTTT.

V gene TRBV6-6 combines with J gene TRBJ1-2, with TRBD1 as a possible D gene (6 bases). Deletions cut 5 bases from V and 7 bases from J, with 14 bases between. Germline V gene sequence: CDR1 MNHNY, CDR2 SVGAGI (reference sequence). CDR3 length: 13 residues. The CDR3 DNA follows: TGTGCCAGCAGTAATACAGGGTCCGTTGGCTACACCTTC. It specifies CASSNTGSVGYTF.

The chain combines TRBV7-3 with TRBJ2-5; 8 bases line up with TRBD1. The CDR3 has 13 residues. Germline V gene data show CDR1 as SGHTA and CDR2 as FQGTGA. V lost 2 bases, J lost 4 bases, and 0 bases stayed unmatched. CDR3 bases: TGTGCCAGCAGCTTAGACAGGGGAGAGACCCAGTACTTC. Amino acid sequence: CASSLDRGETQYF.

The chain joins TRBV2 to TRBJ1-1; possible D gene TRBD1, 5 bases. V was trimmed by 0 bases and J by 2 bases, leaving 10 bases between them. Germline lookup yields CDR1 SNHLY and CDR2 FYNNEI. The CDR3 covers 15 residues. The CDR3 DNA reads TGTGCCAGCAGTGAAGCACAGGTCCTTAACACTGAAGCTTTCTTT. It is translated as CASSEAQVLNTEAFF.

This rearrangement joins TRBV15 to TRBJ2-5, with D possibly being TRBD2 (7 bases). CDR1 and CDR2 from the germline V gene are LNHNV and YYDKDF (reference sequence). The CDR3 covers 14 residues. V dropped 4 bases and J dropped 4 bases, with 13 bases sitting between them. Here the CDR3 reads CATSNRGGGETQYF. The DNA for the CDR3 is TGTGCCACCAGCAACCGAGGGGGGGGAGAGACCCAGTACTTC.

The chain is built from TRBV19 and TRBJ1-2, with D possibly being TRBD1 (5 bases). The CDR3 extends over 13 amino acids. Germline lookup yields CDR1 LNHDA and CDR2 SQIVND (reference sequence). Trimming stripped 4 bases from V and 8 bases from J, with 14 bases between. CDR3 residues: CASSTKGLGGYTF. The CDR3 DNA is TGTGCCAGTAGTACGAAGGGGCTGGGAGGCTACACCTTC.

The V call is TRBV2, the J call TRBJ2-6; D is ambiguous. The CDR3 sequence is 15 residues long. Trimming took 6 bases from V and 4 from J, leaving 13 bases between them. In germline, CDR1 is SNHLY, CDR2 FYNNEI. The DNA for the CDR3 is TGTGCCAGCAGAGCCCCTTCCCCCGGGGCCAACGTCCTGACTTTC. Its translation is CASRAPSPGANVLTF.

This rearrangement joins TRBV9 to TRBJ1-2; 7 bases match TRBD1. CDR1 is SGDLS, CDR2 YYNGEE, per germline. The CDR3 consists of 14 residues. J lost 7 bases, V lost 0 bases, and 6 bases had no gene match. CDR3 DNA: TGTGCCAGCAGCGTAGCTGTTCAGGGGGGTGGCTACACCTTC. Protein product: CASSVAVQGGGYTF.

CDR3 amino acids: CASTPDAVYNEQFF. Here the CDR3 DNA reads TGTGCCAGCACCCCCGATGCAGTATACAATGAGCAGTTCTTC. This chain uses TRBV7-6 with TRBJ2-1; no clear D. CDR3 length: 14 amino acids. Trimming pared 7 bases from V and 4 bases from J, leaving 14 bases between. Germline V lookup: CDR1 SGHVS, CDR2 FNYEAQ.

The V and J genes are TRBV5-4 and TRBJ2-3, with a possible D match to TRBD2 (5 bases). Between the trimmed V and J ends, which lost 0 bases and 0 bases, there was a span of 8 bases. CDR1 is SGHNT and CDR2 is YYREEE in the germline V gene (reference sequence). The CDR3 contains 15 residues. Written as DNA, the CDR3 is TGTGCCAGCAGCTTGGTCGGGGATAGCACAGATACGCAGTATTTT. Translated: CASSLVGDSTDTQYF.

This sequence joins TRBV5-1 and TRBJ2-7; 9 bases agree with TRBD1. CDR3 length equals 15 residues. After removal of 3 bases from V and 3 bases from J, the junction contained 7 bases not matched to a gene. Germline V gives CDR1 SGHRS, CDR2 YFSETQ. As DNA, the CDR3 is TGCGCCAGCAGCTCCGGACAGGGGCCCTTCTACGAGCAGTACTTC. It codes for CASSSGQGPFYEQYF.

This clone registers medium-sized by frequency. The rearrangement links TRBV7-8 to TRBJ2-5, with a weak D call TRBD1 (5 bases). This CDR3 has 13 residues. Trimming pared 5 bases from V and 4 bases from J, leaving 11 bases between. Germline loops: CDR1 SGHVS, CDR2 FQNEAQ. CDR3 coding DNA: TGTGCCAGCAGCCTGACAGTCAGAGAGACCCAGTACTTC. Protein sequence: CASSLTVRETQYF.

The rearrangement links TRBV5-6 to TRBJ1-4; 8 bases fit TRBD1. Germline lookup yields CDR1 SGHDT and CDR2 YYEEEE. The CDR3 covers 15 residues. With 4 bases clipped from V and 8 bases from J, the junction kept 10 bases outside the gene matches. In DNA form, the CDR3 reads TGTGCCAGCAGCGCCTCGGACAGGGCGGGGGAAAAACTGTTTTTT. It codes for CASSASDRAGEKLFF.

V and J are TRBV9 and TRBJ2-5, with 8 bases identical to TRBD2. With V trimmed by 0 bases and J by 4 bases, 2 bases remained unmatched. The CDR3 totals 14 residues. CDR1 and CDR2 from the germline V gene are SGDLS and YYNGEE. CDR3 in amino acids: CASSVALAAETQYF. The CDR3 region has the DNA TGTGCCAGCAGCGTAGCACTAGCGGCAGAGACCCAGTACTTC.

The chain is built from TRBV19 and TRBJ2-3, with D maybe TRBD2 (5 bases). The ends were cut back, 6 bases at V and 2 bases at J, with 6 bases in the middle. Germline CDR1 reads LNHDA; CDR2 reads SQIVND (reference sequence). The CDR3 extends over 12 amino acids. Here the CDR3 DNA reads TGTGCCAGTAGCGGGAACACAGATACGCAGTATTTT. Its protein product is CASSGNTDTQYF.

The gene calls are TRBV7-3 and TRBJ2-1, with 9 bases lining up with TRBD2. The length of the CDR3 is 16 residues. V shed 5 bases, J shed 1 base, and the junction held 6 bases outside the gene matches. Germline V gives CDR1 SGHTA, CDR2 FQGTGA. CDR3 amino acids: CASSRVSGGSYNEQFF. The CDR3 bases are TGTGCCAGCAGCAGAGTGAGCGGGGGGTCCTACAATGAGCAGTTCTTC.